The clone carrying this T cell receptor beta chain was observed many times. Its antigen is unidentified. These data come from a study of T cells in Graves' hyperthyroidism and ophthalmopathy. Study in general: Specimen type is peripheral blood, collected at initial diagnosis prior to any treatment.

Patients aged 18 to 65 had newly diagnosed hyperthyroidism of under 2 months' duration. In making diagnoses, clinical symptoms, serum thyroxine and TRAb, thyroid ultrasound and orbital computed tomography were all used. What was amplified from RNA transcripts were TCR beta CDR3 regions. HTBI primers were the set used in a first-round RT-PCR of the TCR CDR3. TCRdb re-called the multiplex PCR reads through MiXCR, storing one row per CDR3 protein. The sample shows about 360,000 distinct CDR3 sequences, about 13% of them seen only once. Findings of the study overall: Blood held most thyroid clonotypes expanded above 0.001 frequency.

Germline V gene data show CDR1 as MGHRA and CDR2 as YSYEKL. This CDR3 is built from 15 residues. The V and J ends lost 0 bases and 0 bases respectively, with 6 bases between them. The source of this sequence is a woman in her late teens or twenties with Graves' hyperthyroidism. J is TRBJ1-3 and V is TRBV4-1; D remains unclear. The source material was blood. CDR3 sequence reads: CASSQEGYSGNTIYF. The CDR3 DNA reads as TGCGCCAGCAGCCAAGAAGGGTACTCTGGAAACACCATATATTTT.